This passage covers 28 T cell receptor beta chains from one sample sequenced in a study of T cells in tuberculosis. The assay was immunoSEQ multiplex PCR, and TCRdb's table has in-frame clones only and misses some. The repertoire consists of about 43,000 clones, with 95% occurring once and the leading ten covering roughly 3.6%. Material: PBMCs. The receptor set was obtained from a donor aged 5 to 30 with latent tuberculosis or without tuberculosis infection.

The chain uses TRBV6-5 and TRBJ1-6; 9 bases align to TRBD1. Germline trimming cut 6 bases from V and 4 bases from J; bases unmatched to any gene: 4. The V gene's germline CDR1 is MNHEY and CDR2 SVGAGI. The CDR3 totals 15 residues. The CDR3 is CASRTGQGYNSPLHF. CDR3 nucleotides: TGTGCCAGCAGGACCGGACAGGGGTATAATTCACCCCTCCACTTT.

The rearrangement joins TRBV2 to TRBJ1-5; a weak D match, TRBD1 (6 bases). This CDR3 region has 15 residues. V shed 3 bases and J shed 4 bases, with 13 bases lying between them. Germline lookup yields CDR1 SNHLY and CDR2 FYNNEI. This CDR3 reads CASSEGQGTNQPQHF. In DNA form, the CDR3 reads TGTGCCAGCAGTGAGGGGCAGGGGACGAATCAGCCCCAGCATTTT.

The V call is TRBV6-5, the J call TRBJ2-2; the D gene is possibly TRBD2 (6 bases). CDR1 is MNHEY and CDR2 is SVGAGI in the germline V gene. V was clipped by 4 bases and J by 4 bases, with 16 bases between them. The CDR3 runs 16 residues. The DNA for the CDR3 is TGTGCCAGCAGTTCCTACCGGAGGGGCACCACCGGGGAGCTGTTTTTT. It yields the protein CASSSYRRGTTGELFF.

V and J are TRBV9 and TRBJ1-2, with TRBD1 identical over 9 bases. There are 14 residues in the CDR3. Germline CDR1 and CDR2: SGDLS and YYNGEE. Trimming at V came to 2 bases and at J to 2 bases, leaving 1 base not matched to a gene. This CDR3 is CASSVGQGNYGYTF. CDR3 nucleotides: TGTGCCAGCAGCGTGGGACAGGGAAACTATGGCTACACCTTC.

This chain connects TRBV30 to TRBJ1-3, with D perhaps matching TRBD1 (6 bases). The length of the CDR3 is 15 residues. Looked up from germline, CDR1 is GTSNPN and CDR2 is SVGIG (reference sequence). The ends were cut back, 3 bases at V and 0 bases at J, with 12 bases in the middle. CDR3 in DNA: TGTGCCTGGAGCCGGGACATAAACTCTGGAAACACCATATATTTT. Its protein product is CAWSRDINSGNTIYF.

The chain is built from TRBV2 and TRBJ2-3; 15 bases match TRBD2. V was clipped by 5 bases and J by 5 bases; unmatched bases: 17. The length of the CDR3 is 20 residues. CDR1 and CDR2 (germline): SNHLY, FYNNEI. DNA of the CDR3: TGTGCCAGCAGTTTTCCCGGGACTAGCGGGGGGATGGAGCTCAAAGATACGCAGTATTTT. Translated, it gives CASSFPGTSGGMELKDTQYF.

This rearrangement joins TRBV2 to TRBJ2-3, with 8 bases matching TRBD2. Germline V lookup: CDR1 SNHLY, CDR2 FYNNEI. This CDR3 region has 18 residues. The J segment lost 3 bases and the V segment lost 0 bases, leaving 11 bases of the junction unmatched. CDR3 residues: CASSEAYSGGGITDTQYF. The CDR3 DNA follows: TGTGCCAGCAGTGAAGCGTACAGCGGGGGTGGGATAACAGATACGCAGTATTTT.

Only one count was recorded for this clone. CDR3 DNA: TGCGCCAGCAGCTGGACTTGGGCAGCCTCCTACGAGCAGTACTTC. This gives the protein CASSWTWAASYEQYF. V is TRBV5-1 and J is TRBJ2-7; maybe TRBD2 (5 bases). The CDR3 runs 15 residues. Between the trimmed V and J ends, which lost 3 bases and 0 bases, there was a span of 13 bases. The germline V gene has CDR1 SGHRS and CDR2 YFSETQ.

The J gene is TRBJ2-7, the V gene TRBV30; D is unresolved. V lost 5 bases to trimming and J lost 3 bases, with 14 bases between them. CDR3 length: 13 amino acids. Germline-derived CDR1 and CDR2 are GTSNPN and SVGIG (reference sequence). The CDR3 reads CAWSTVSYYEQYF. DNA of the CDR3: TGTGCCTGGTCTACAGTCTCTTACTACGAGCAGTACTTC.

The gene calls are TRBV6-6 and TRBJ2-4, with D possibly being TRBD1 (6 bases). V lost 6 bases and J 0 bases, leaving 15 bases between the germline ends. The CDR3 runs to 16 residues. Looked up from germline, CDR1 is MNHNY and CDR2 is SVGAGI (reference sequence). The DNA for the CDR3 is TGTGCCAGCAGAGACCGGGACACCTTAGCCAAAAACATTCAGTACTTC. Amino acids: CASRDRDTLAKNIQYF.

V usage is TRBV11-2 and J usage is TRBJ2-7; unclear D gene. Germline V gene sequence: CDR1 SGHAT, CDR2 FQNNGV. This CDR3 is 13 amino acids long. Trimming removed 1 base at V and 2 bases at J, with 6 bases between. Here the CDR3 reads CASSLGSTYEQYF. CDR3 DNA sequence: TGTGCCAGCAGCTTAGGTTCTACCTACGAGCAGTACTTC. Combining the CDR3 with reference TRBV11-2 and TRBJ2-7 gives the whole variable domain EAGVAQSPRYKIIEKRQSVAFWCNPISGHATLYWYQQILGQGPKLLIQFQNNGVVDDSQLPKDRFSAERLKGVDSTLKIQPAKLEDSAVYLCASSLGSTYEQYFGPGTRLTVT.

CDR3 region: CASGQGQGTDTQYF. CDR3 DNA: TGTGCCAGCGGGCAAGGACAGGGGACAGATACGCAGTATTTT. The J gene is TRBJ2-3, the V gene TRBV27; TRBD1 matches at 9 bases. Germline CDR1 and CDR2: MNHEY and SMNVEV (reference sequence). The CDR3 has 14 amino acids. V lost 8 bases, J lost 3 bases, and 6 bases stayed unmatched.

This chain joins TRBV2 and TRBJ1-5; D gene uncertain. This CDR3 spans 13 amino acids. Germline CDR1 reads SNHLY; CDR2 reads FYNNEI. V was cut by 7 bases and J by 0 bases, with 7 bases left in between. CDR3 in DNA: TGTGCCAGCAAAGAGGATAGCAATCAGCCCCAGCATTTT. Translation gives CASKEDSNQPQHF.

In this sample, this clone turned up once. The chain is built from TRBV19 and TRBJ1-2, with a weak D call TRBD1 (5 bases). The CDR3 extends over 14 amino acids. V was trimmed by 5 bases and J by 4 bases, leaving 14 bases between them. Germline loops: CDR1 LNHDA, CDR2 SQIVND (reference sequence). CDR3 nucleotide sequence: TGTGCCAGTAGTTCGCCGCCGGGGGGCTATGGCTACACCTTC. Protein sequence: CASSSPPGGYGYTF.

The CDR3 DNA follows: TGTGCCAGCAGCTTCAGGGTCACAGATACGCAGTATTTT. This sequence encodes CASSFRVTDTQYF. The genes are TRBV7-3 and TRBJ2-3, with a tentative D call TRBD1 (5 bases). Germline V lookup: CDR1 SGHTA, CDR2 FQGTGA. Trimming took off 3 bases at V and 2 bases at J, with 6 bases between the two ends. The CDR3 sequence is 13 residues long.

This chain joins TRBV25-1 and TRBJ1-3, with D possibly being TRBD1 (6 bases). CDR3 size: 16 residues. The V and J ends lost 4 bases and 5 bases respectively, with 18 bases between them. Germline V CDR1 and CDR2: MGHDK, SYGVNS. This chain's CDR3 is CASSVQDSAGRNTIYF. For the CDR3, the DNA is TGTGCCAGCAGTGTTCAGGACAGCGCTGGGAGAAACACCATATATTTT.

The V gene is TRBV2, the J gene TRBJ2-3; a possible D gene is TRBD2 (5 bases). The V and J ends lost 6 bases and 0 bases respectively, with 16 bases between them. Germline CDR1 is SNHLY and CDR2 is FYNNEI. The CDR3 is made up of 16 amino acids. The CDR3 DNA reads TGTGCCAGCAGCGATCGCCGACGGGGAAGCACAGATACGCAGTATTTT. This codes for CASSDRRRGSTDTQYF.

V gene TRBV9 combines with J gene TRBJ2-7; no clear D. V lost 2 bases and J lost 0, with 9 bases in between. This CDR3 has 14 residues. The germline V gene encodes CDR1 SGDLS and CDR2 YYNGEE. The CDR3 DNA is TGTGCCAGCAGCGTTCACGCCGGCTCCTACGAGCAGTACTTC. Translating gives CASSVHAGSYEQYF. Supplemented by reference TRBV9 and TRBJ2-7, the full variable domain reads DSGVTQTPKHLITATGQRVTLRCSPRSGDLSVYWYQQSLDQGLQFLIQYYNGEERAKGNILERFSAQQFPDLHSELNLSSLELGDSALYFCASSVHAGSYEQYFGPGTRLTVT.

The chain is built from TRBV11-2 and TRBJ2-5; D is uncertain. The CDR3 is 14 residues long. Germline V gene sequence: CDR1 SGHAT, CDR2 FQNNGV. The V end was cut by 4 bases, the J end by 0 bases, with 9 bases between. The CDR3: CASSSGPNQETQYF. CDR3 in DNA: TGTGCCAGCAGCTCTGGGCCCAACCAAGAGACCCAGTACTTC.

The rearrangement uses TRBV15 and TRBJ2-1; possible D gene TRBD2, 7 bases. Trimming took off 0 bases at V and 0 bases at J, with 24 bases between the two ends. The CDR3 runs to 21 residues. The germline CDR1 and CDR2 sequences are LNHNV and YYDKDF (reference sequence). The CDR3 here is CATSRDRQARGRGDSYNEQFF. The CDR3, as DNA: TGTGCCACCAGCAGAGATCGGCAAGCGCGGGGGAGGGGGGACTCCTACAATGAGCAGTTCTTC.

Here the CDR3 reads CASSSLPDRSEAFF. In nucleotides, the CDR3 is TGTGCCAGCAGTTCATTACCGGACAGGTCTGAAGCTTTCTTT. J is TRBJ1-1 and V is TRBV28; 7 bases agree with TRBD1. CDR1 MDHEN and CDR2 SYDVKM come from the germline V gene. The CDR3 totals 14 residues. Trimming took 4 bases from V and 6 from J; bases not matched to a gene: 8. The whole variable domain, remainder taken from reference TRBV28 and TRBJ1-1, is DVKVTQSSRYLVKRTGEKVFLECVQDMDHENMFWYRQDPGLGLRLIYFSYDVKMKEKGDIPEGYSVSREKKERFSLILESASTNQTSMYLCASSSLPDRSEAFFGQGTRLTVV.

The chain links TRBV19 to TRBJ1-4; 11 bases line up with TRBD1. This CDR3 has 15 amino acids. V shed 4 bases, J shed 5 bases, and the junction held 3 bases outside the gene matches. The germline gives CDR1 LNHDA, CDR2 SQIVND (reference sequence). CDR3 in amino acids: CASSKRDRGNEKLFF. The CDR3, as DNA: TGTGCCAGTAGTAAAAGGGACAGGGGGAATGAAAAACTGTTTTTT.

CDR3 in amino acids: CASGPPGGVGKLFF. In DNA form, the CDR3 reads TGTGCCAGCGGGCCTCCGGGGGGGGTTGGAAAACTGTTTTTT. The chain has TRBV25-1 and TRBJ1-4, with D possibly being TRBD1 (5 bases). Germline V gene data show CDR1 as MGHDK and CDR2 as SYGVNS. The V end lost 8 bases, the J end lost 10 bases, and 20 bases lay between the germline ends. This CDR3 has 14 residues.

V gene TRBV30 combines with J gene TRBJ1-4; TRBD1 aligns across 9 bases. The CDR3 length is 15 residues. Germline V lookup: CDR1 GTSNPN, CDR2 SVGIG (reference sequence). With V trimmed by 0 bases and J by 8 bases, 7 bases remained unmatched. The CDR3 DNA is TGTGCCTGGAGTGTACCGGGACAGGGAAGAGAAAAACTGTTTTTT. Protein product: CAWSVPGQGREKLFF.

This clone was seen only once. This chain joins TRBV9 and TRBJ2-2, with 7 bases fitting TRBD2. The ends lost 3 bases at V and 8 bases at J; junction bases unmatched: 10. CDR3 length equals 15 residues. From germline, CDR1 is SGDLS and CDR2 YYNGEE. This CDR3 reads CASSDPGRPSGELFF. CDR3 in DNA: TGTGCCAGCAGCGACCCCGGGAGGCCTTCGGGGGAGCTGTTTTTT.

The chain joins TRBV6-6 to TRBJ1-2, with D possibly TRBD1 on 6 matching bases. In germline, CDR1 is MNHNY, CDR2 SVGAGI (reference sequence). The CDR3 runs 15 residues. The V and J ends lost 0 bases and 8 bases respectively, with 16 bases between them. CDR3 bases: TGTGCCAGCAGTTACTCGGGGCGGCCAGGGGACGGCTACACCTTC. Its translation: CASSYSGRPGDGYTF.

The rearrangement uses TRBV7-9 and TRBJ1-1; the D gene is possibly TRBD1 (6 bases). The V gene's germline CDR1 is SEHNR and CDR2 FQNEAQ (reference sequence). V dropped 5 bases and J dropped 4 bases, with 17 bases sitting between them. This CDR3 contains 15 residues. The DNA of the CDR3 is TGTGCCAGCAGCCCTAGTAAACAGGGCGGCACTGAAGCTTTCTTT. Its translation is CASSPSKQGGTEAFF.

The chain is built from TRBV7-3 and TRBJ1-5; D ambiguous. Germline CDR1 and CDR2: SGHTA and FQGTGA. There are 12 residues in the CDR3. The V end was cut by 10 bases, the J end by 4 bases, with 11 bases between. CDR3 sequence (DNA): TGTGCCACCTCGAGATCAAATCAGCCCCAGCATTTT. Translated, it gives CATSRSNQPQHF.